This T cell receptor beta chain was sequenced in a study of regulatory T cells in long-lasting Graves disease. Whole-study findings and limits: The TCR repertoire of persistent Graves' patients was less diverse than that of newly diagnosed ones. When disease was persistent, TRBV28, TRBJ1-2 and TRBJ2-5 were the favored segments.

Regarding time point: persistent/refractory GD, antithyroid drugs over 5 years with positive TRAb. PBMC-extracted RNA yielded the TCR library. Libraries of TCR beta came from iRepertoire HTBI primers plus Arm-PCR of CDR3 regions. TCRdb re-derived calls from the multiplex PCR reads in MiXCR, one entry per CDR3 protein. This table has roughly 300,000 distinct CDR3 sequences, 20% to 25% appearing once. As concerns this clonotype: Its antigen is unknown.

V was pared by 3 bases and J by 3 bases, with 8 bases between. Germline lookup yields CDR1 DFQATT and CDR2 SNEGSKA (reference sequence). The CDR3 loop spans 12 amino acids. This TCR was sampled from a female donor with Graves disease. The source was peripheral blood mononuclear cells (PBMCs), collected when the disease was refractory, from a patient treated with antithyroid drugs. The chain uses TRBV20-1 and TRBJ2-5, with a possible D match to TRBD1 (5 bases). The CDR3 loop is CSASIGEETQYF. The CDR3 DNA sequence: TGCAGTGCTAGTATAGGGGAAGAGACCCAGTACTTC.